Listed here is a single T cell receptor beta chain. What it recognizes is unknown. This sample is part of a study of T-cell memory formation after mild COVID-19. General study findings and limits: Contracting CD4+ clones sat mainly in CM and EM; CD8+ in EMRA. Second-wave clones with a day 37 peak had unconfirmed SARS-CoV-2 specificity.

From the 5' RACE reads, TCRdb called clonotypes with MiXCR, one entry per CDR3 protein. The sample has 250,000 to 350,000 distinct CDR3 sequences; roughly 21% are singletons. CDR1 and CDR2 from the germline V gene are SGHRS and YFSETQ. The CDR3 spans 15 residues. Trimming at V came to 3 bases and at J to 2 bases, leaving 8 bases not matched to a gene. The sample comprised PBMCs or a T cell subset sorted from them (not recorded which). The source is a man in his late teens or twenties who had mild COVID-19 (a few samples of this study predate the infection). Cell type and time point are not known. This sequence joins TRBV5-1 and TRBJ2-7; 7 bases line up with TRBD1. The CDR3 DNA reads TGCGCCAGCAGCTGGGGGACAGCCGACACCTACGAGCAGTACGTC. Translation: CASSWGTADTYEQYV.